Listed here is a single T cell receptor beta chain. The antigen remains undetermined. The sample comes from a study of T cells in localized non-small cell lung cancer. Study findings and constraints: A median of approximately 54 clones ranked among the top 100 in tumor appeared in adjacent lung.

Assay: immunoSEQ multiplex PCR; the TCRdb copy retains only in-frame clones and omits some. The sample shows tens of thousands of clones, around four fifths of them seen only once. Germline lookup yields CDR1 SNHLY and CDR2 FYNNEI. There are 18 residues in the CDR3. Unmatched junction bases numbered 11, after V lost 3 bases and J lost 0 bases. The chain has TRBV2 and TRBJ2-4; 7 bases fit TRBD2. This receptor was taken from a male donor aged 60 or over with stage II squamous cell lung carcinoma. The source material was peripheral blood, sampled before any cancer treatment. The DNA for the CDR3 is TGTGCCAGCAGTGAGCAAGCGGGAAGCGCTCTAGCCAAAAACATTCAGTACTTC. Protein: CASSEQAGSALAKNIQYF.